This TCR beta chain was obtained from a study of T cell responses to AZD1222 COVID-19 vaccine. Per germline, CDR1 MNHNY and CDR2 SVGAGI (reference sequence). V was clipped by 2 bases and J by 0 bases, with 7 bases between them. The CDR3 totals 14 residues. Whole-study findings and limits: Baseline seropositivity characterized only a handful of AZD1222 recipients.

About this clone: The antigen is unknown.

Produced via immunoSEQ multiplex PCR; TCRdb's table is partial and in-frame only. The table lists roughly 140,000 clones, roughly 90% of them singletons, with 1.5% to 2% in the top ten. This specimen consisted of peripheral blood, obtained 28 days after the second AZD1222 dose. This rearrangement joins TRBV6-6 to TRBJ1-1; D is unclear. The clonotype was recovered from an adult who received the AZD1222 COVID-19 vaccine. CDR3 DNA sequence: TGTGCCAGCAGTTACCCCAGCATGAACACTGAAGCTTTCTTT. It is translated as CASSYPSMNTEAFF.